The 18 T cell receptor beta chains below were found in one sample sequenced in a study of CD8 T cells in Susac syndrome. Reverse transcription of about 0.5 to 1 ug RNA was carried out with random hexamers. A single record per CDR3 protein comes from TCRdb applying MiXCR to the immunoSEQ multiplex PCR reads. The profile covers tens of thousands of distinct CDR3 sequences, with roughly 91% appearing a single time and around 0.5% taken by the ten largest. Input material: CD8+ T cells from PBMCs. These receptors all come from a human donor with multiple sclerosis.

This rearrangement joins TRBV11-2 to TRBJ2-5; D unclear. Germline assignment: CDR1 SGHAT and CDR2 FQNNGV. Trimming left V 1 base short and J 2 bases short, with 17 bases between. The CDR3 length is 17 residues. CDR3 sequence reads: CASSLVGVAVPQETQYF. The CDR3 DNA is TGTGCCAGCAGCTTAGTGGGCGTAGCTGTCCCGCAAGAGACCCAGTACTTC.

The V call is TRBV7-3, the J call TRBJ1-1; 9 nucleotides line up with TRBD1. Germline CDR1 and CDR2: SGHTA and FQGTGA. CDR3 length: 15 residues. The V gene end was trimmed by 4 bases and the J gene end by 0 bases; junction bases not matched to a gene: 3. The CDR3 is CASSSGQGLNTEAFF. CDR3 sequence (DNA): TGTGCCAGCAGCTCGGGACAGGGACTGAACACTGAAGCTTTCTTT. Full variable domain (remainder filled in from reference TRBV7-3 and TRBJ1-1): GAGVSQTPSNKVTEKGKYVELRCDPISGHTALYWYRQSLGQGPEFLIYFQGTGAADDSGLPNDRFFAVRPEGSVSTLKIQRTERGDSAVYLCASSSGQGLNTEAFFGQGTRLTVV.

The rearrangement links TRBV7-6 to TRBJ2-5, with D tentatively TRBD2 (6 bases). Trimming cost V 1 base and J 5 bases, with 11 bases left between them. CDR1 is SGHVS and CDR2 is FNYEAQ in the germline V gene. The CDR3 consists of 14 residues. DNA for the CDR3: TGTGCCAGCAGCTTAGGGGAGGTGTGGGAGACCCAGTACTTC. Translation: CASSLGEVWETQYF.

V gene TRBV20-1 combines with J gene TRBJ1-6; 8 bases align to TRBD1. The CDR3 has 15 residues. CDR1 is DFQATT and CDR2 is SNEGSKA in the germline V gene (reference sequence). V shed 5 bases, J shed 0 bases, and the junction held 3 bases outside the gene matches. The CDR3 reads CSARTGHSYNSPLHF. In nucleotides, the CDR3 is TGCAGTGCTCGGACAGGGCACTCCTATAATTCACCCCTCCACTTT.

The chain links TRBV19 to TRBJ1-5; maybe TRBD1 (5 bases). CDR1 and CDR2 from the germline V gene are LNHDA and SQIVND (reference sequence). V lost 7 bases and J lost 7, with 14 bases in between. The CDR3 has 13 residues. The CDR3 sequence is CASTGTFGQPQHF. Written as DNA, the CDR3 is TGTGCCAGTACTGGGACCTTCGGACAGCCCCAGCATTTT.

This chain joins TRBV28 and TRBJ1-3; no firm D call. The V end lost 8 bases, the J end lost 3 bases, and 11 bases lay between the germline ends. CDR3 size: 13 residues. Germline V gene sequence: CDR1 MDHEN, CDR2 SYDVKM. CDR3 coding DNA: TGTGCCAGCTCACCACGGCTTGGAAACACCATATATTTT. It encodes CASSPRLGNTIYF.

In this sample, this clonotype turned up once. CDR3 bases: TGTGCCAGTAGTATCAGTGACCGCAATGAGCAGTTCTTC. Its protein is CASSISDRNEQFF. This chain connects TRBV19 to TRBJ2-1; D unresolved. The germline V gene encodes CDR1 LNHDA and CDR2 SQIVND (reference sequence). The CDR3 consists of 13 residues. The V end was cut by 3 bases, the J end by 6 bases, with 9 bases between.

V gene TRBV28 combines with J gene TRBJ2-3; weak D call: TRBD1 (5 bases). V gave up 2 bases and J gave up 4 bases, with 7 bases separating them. The CDR3 sequence is 13 residues long. CDR1 is MDHEN, CDR2 SYDVKM, per germline. CDR3 amino acids: CASSLGHPDTQYF. DNA for the CDR3: TGTGCCAGCAGTTTAGGACACCCAGATACGCAGTATTTT.

The rearrangement joins TRBV27 to TRBJ1-1; D is ambiguous. CDR1 and CDR2 (germline): MNHEY, SMNVEV (reference sequence). V lost 4 bases and J 2 bases, leaving 14 bases between the germline ends. The CDR3 length is 15 residues. CDR3: CASSWLGSGNTEAFF. CDR3 nucleotide sequence: TGTGCCAGCAGTTGGTTAGGGTCTGGAAACACTGAAGCTTTCTTT.

The rearrangement uses TRBV12-3 or TRBV12-4 and TRBJ2-7; D remains ambiguous. Trimming pared 3 bases from V and 5 bases from J, leaving 8 bases between. This CDR3 is built from 12 residues. CDR3 amino acids: CASSFNPHEQYF. DNA for the CDR3: TGTGCCAGCAGTTTTAACCCCCACGAGCAGTACTTC.

This sequence joins TRBV7-3 and TRBJ2-2; 8 nucleotides agree with TRBD2. Germline V gene data show CDR1 as SGHTA and CDR2 as FQGTGA. V was clipped by 4 bases and J by 0 bases; unmatched bases: 10. This CDR3 is 18 amino acids long. The CDR3 region has the DNA TGTGCCAGCAGCTCCTCTCCACTACTAGCGGCGAACACCGGGGAGCTGTTTTTT. Translated, it gives CASSSSPLLAANTGELFF.

The J gene is TRBJ2-1, the V gene TRBV29-1; D unresolved. The CDR3 covers 12 residues. With 7 bases removed from V and 0 bases from J, the gap between germline ends came to 7 bases. Germline values: CDR1 SQVTM, CDR2 ANQGSEA. Here the CDR3 DNA reads TGCAGCGGTGATTCCTCCTACAATGAGCAGTTCTTC. As protein: CSGDSSYNEQFF.

CDR3 in DNA: TGTGCCACCAGTGATGGGACCTCCGGAAACACTGAAGCTTTCTTT. Amino acid sequence: CATSDGTSGNTEAFF. The chain links TRBV24-1 to TRBJ1-1, with a weak D call TRBD1 (5 bases). The length of the CDR3 is 15 residues. V dropped 3 bases and J dropped 2 bases, with 12 bases sitting between them. Germline assignment: CDR1 KGHDR and CDR2 SFDVKD.

The chain couples TRBV11-2 to TRBJ2-1; TRBD2 agrees at 8 bases. Germline V gives CDR1 SGHAT, CDR2 FQNNGV. V lost 5 bases, J lost 6 bases, and 9 bases stayed unmatched. This CDR3 is built from 15 residues. The CDR3 loop is CASSIGRGAFNEQFF. In DNA, the CDR3 is TGTGCCAGCAGCATCGGGAGGGGAGCCTTCAATGAGCAGTTCTTC.

The V gene is TRBV19, the J gene TRBJ1-1, with TRBD1 as a possible D gene (5 bases). V was cut by 7 bases and J by 1 base, with 16 bases left in between. Per the germline V gene, CDR1 is LNHDA and CDR2 is SQIVND (reference sequence). The length of the CDR3 is 15 residues. The chain's CDR3 is CASMGPGRSNTEAFF. The DNA for the CDR3 is TGTGCCAGTATGGGGCCGGGCAGGTCGAACACTGAAGCTTTCTTT.

The chain has TRBV29-1 and TRBJ2-1; D is uncertain. There are 15 residues in the CDR3. The germline CDR1 and CDR2 sequences are SQVTM and ANQGSEA. V was clipped by 0 bases and J by 2 bases, with 11 bases between them. The CDR3 sequence: CSVEDPVKAYNEQFF. The DNA for the CDR3 is TGCAGCGTTGAAGATCCGGTCAAAGCCTACAATGAGCAGTTCTTC.

The rearrangement links TRBV11-2 to TRBJ2-1; 12 nucleotides match TRBD1. There are 17 residues in the CDR3. The ends lost 5 bases at V and 2 bases at J; junction bases unmatched: 7. Germline V gene sequence: CDR1 SGHAT, CDR2 FQNNGV. CDR3 sequence: CASSPGQGAGAYNEQFF. As DNA, the CDR3 is TGTGCCAGCAGCCCGGGACAGGGGGCCGGGGCCTACAATGAGCAGTTCTTC.

The genes are TRBV11-2 and TRBJ2-7, with 11 nucleotides matching TRBD2. From germline, CDR1 is SGHAT and CDR2 FQNNGV. The CDR3 runs 15 residues. V lost 6 bases to trimming and J lost 9 bases; unmatched junction nucleotides: 13. CDR3 DNA: TGTGCCAGCAGGGGTCCCCCGGGACTAGCGGCGGGGCAGTACTTC. It specifies CASRGPPGLAAGQYF. The whole variable domain, remainder taken from reference TRBV11-2 and TRBJ2-7, is EAGVAQSPRYKIIEKRQSVAFWCNPISGHATLYWYQQILGQGPKLLIQFQNNGVVDDSQLPKDRFSAERLKGVDSTLKIQPAKLEDSAVYLCASRGPPGLAAGQYFGPGTRLTVT.